Listed below are T cell receptor beta chains from one sample, sequenced in a study of blood T cell repertoires in COVID-19. The repertoire was sequenced with immunoSEQ multiplex PCR; TCRdb's copy has only in-frame clones and lacks some. The table has around 140,000 clones, 88% seen once. Material for sequencing was peripheral blood. These receptors were taken from a man between 60 and 70 years old with active or convalescent COVID-19. The CDR3 runs from the conserved cysteine through the conserved F or W. A D gene is named only where the DNA matches it firmly. Rows give clone size only sometimes, using once, few, many, or a class for an expanded clone.

TRBJ2-2,NA,TRBV5-1,NA,CASSSTLVGVTGELFF,TGCGCCAGCAGCTCGACCTTGGTAGGGGTCACCGGGGAGCTGTTTTTT
TRBJ2-1,TRBD2,TRBV19,NA,CASSIKYFGLAGVNEQFF,TGTGCCAGTAGTATAAAATATTTCGGACTAGCGGGAGTTAATGAGCAGTTCTTC
TRBJ2-3,NA,TRBV10-3,few,CAITNGSTDTQYF,TGTGCCATCACAAACGGGAGCACAGATACGCAGTATTTT
TRBJ2-5,TRBD2,TRBV28,NA,CASSSTSGRGETQYF,TGTGCCAGCAGTTCGACTAGCGGGAGGGGAGAGACCCAGTACTTC
TRBJ2-4,NA,TRBV7-2,NA,CASSLAGLVSVQYF,TGTGCCAGCAGCTTGGCGGGACTCGTCTCGGTTCAGTACTTC
TRBJ2-7,NA,TRBV27,NA,CASSPHPSVPSYEQYF,TGTGCCAGCAGTCCACACCCGTCTGTTCCCTCCTACGAGCAGTACTTC
TRBJ1-4,TRBD1,TRBV9,NA,CASSVGVQGAEKLFF,TGTGCCAGCAGCGTAGGTGTACAGGGGGCAGAAAAACTGTTTTTT
TRBJ2-2,TRBD2,TRBV15,once,CATSRDLLAGEAGELFF,TGTGCCACCAGCAGAGATCTTTTAGCGGGAGAGGCCGGGGAGCTGTTTTTT
TRBJ2-1,TRBD1,TRBV27,NA,CASSYPGQGINEQFF,TGTGCCAGCAGTTACCCGGGACAGGGGATAAATGAGCAGTTCTTC
TRBJ2-3,TRBD2,TRBV5-4,NA,CASSLGGRRTDTQYF,TGTGCCAGCAGCTTAGGCGGGAGGCGCACAGATACGCAGTATTTT
TRBJ2-3,TRBD2,TRBV4-1,NA,CASNFNGLATDTQYF,TGCGCCAGCAACTTCAACGGACTAGCCACAGATACGCAGTATTTT
TRBJ1-1,TRBD1,TRBV6-5,NA,CASSYDRVTTEAFF,TGTGCCAGCAGTTACGACAGGGTGACCACTGAAGCTTTCTTT
TRBJ2-5,NA,TRBV9,NA,CASSVDGVVQETQYF,TGTGCCAGCAGCGTAGACGGGGTGGTCCAAGAGACCCAGTACTTC
TRBJ2-1,TRBD2,TRBV18,few,CASSPPGGEGNEQFF,TGTGCCAGCTCACCTCCCGGGGGGGAAGGAAATGAGCAGTTCTTC
TRBJ2-3,TRBD2,TRBV6-5,NA,CASAGLAGNGDTQYF,TGTGCCAGCGCCGGACTAGCGGGGAATGGAGATACGCAGTATTTT
TRBJ2-3,NA,TRBV5-1,NA,CASSTGTMGRDTQYF,TGCGCCAGCAGCACTGGAACTATGGGTAGGGATACGCAGTATTTT
TRBJ1-5,NA,TRBV6-5,NA,CAARLNSNQPQHF,TGTGCCGCTAGGCTGAATAGCAATCAGCCCCAGCATTTT
TRBJ1-1,NA,TRBV5-8,NA,CASSRGGMVYAEAFF,TGTGCCAGCAGCAGGGGGGGAATGGTCTACGCTGAAGCTTTCTTT
TRBJ2-7,NA,TRBV3-1/TRBV3-2,NA,CASSQGRSEQYF,TGTGCCAGCAGCCAGGGGCGGAGTGAGCAGTACTTC
TRBJ2-5,TRBD1,TRBV11-2,NA,CASSGWTGAETQYF,TGTGCCAGCAGCGGCTGGACAGGGGCAGAGACCCAGTACTTC
TRBJ1-1,NA,TRBV5-5,NA,CASSLDAVSNTEAFF,TGTGCCAGCAGCTTGGATGCAGTTTCGAACACTGAAGCTTTCTTT
TRBJ1-1,TRBD1,TRBV9,NA,CASSARDRGIEAFF,TGTGCCAGCAGCGCTCGGGACAGGGGGATTGAAGCTTTCTTT
TRBJ2-2,NA,TRBV19,NA,CASSIVPTRTGELFF,TGTGCCAGTAGTATAGTCCCTACGAGGACCGGGGAGCTGTTTTTT
TRBJ2-5,TRBD2,TRBV24-1,NA,CATSDTSGSWETQYF,TGTGCCACCAGTGACACTAGCGGATCCTGGGAGACCCAGTACTTC
TRBJ2-7,NA,TRBV21-1,few,CASSRRLAGGPYEQYF,TGTGCCAGCAGCAGACGCCTAGCGGGAGGGCCGTACGAGCAGTACTTC
TRBJ2-1,NA,TRBV21-1,once,CASSKVEGAGNEQFF,TGTGCCAGCAGCAAAGTTGAGGGGGCGGGGAATGAGCAGTTCTTC
TRBJ2-1,TRBD1,TRBV10-3,NA,CAISGQGVSNEQFF,TGTGCCATCAGTGGACAGGGGGTCAGCAATGAGCAGTTCTTC
TRBJ1-6,NA,TRBV30,NA,CAWSVGRVALYNSPLHF,TGTGCCTGGAGTGTCGGCAGGGTGGCCCTCTATAATTCACCCCTCCACTTT
TRBJ1-4,NA,TRBV14,NA,CASSVRGAREKLFF,TGTGCCAGCAGCGTCCGGGGGGCCCGGGAAAAACTGTTTTTT
TRBJ2-7,TRBD2,TRBV11-3,NA,CASSLGSGTYEQYF,TGTGCCAGCAGCTTAGGTAGCGGGACCTACGAGCAGTACTTC
TRBJ1-2,TRBD1,TRBV10-3,NA,CAISETGDYGYTF,TGTGCCATCAGCGAGACAGGGGACTATGGCTACACCTTC
TRBJ2-3,TRBD1,TRBV5-4,NA,CASLTGGNTDTQYF,TGTGCCAGCCTCACAGGGGGCAACACAGATACGCAGTATTTT
TRBJ1-4,NA,TRBV5-1,NA,CASSLERFNEKLFF,TGCGCCAGCAGCTTGGAACGGTTTAATGAAAAACTGTTTTTT
TRBJ2-7,TRBD1,TRBV11-2,NA,CASSLVGTGRSSYEQYF,TGTGCCAGCAGCTTAGTGGGGACAGGGAGAAGCTCCTACGAGCAGTACTTC
TRBJ1-3,TRBD1,TRBV2,NA,CASSTGGVGNTIYF,TGTGCCAGCAGTACAGGGGGAGTTGGAAACACCATATATTTT
TRBJ1-2,NA,TRBV20-1,once,CSASRGGYGYTF,TGCAGTGCTAGTCGGGGGGGCTATGGCTACACCTTC
TRBJ2-3,NA,TRBV29-1,NA,CSVAGAGRGDTQYF,TGCAGCGTGGCGGGAGCGGGGAGGGGGGATACGCAGTATTTT
TRBJ1-1,TRBD1,TRBV4-3,NA,CASSQDRAGGEGRTEAFF,TGCGCCAGCAGCCAAGATCGTGCAGGGGGCGAAGGGCGCACTGAAGCTTTCTTT
TRBJ2-3,TRBD2,TRBV7-3,NA,CASSRGSGGTDTQYF,TGTGCCAGCAGTCGGGGTAGCGGGGGGACAGATACGCAGTATTTT
TRBJ1-1,NA,TRBV7-8,NA,CASSPRLGNTEAFF,TGTGCCAGCAGCCCAAGACTGGGGAACACTGAAGCTTTCTTT
TRBJ2-1,TRBD2,TRBV3-1/TRBV3-2,once,CATHSSGRAAEQFF,TGTGCCACCCATAGTAGCGGGAGGGCCGCTGAGCAGTTCTTC